Ten or more counts support the clone carrying this TCR beta chain. Its matching antigen is unknown. The data are from a study of T-cell reconstitution after alpha-beta-depleted transplantation in children. Study-level findings and limits: Reportedly, only several hundred clones from non-depleted graft cells drove alpha-beta T-cell counts at about two months.

Unique molecular identifiers were incorporated when the TCRbeta library was constructed. TCRdb analysed the PCR reads with MiXCR anew, one entry per CDR3 protein. The sample has approximately 240,000 distinct CDR3 sequences, 11% seen once. The CDR3 runs 13 residues. V lost 5 bases and J lost 3, with 7 bases in between. Per germline, CDR1 SGHAT and CDR2 FQNNGV. The clonotype comes from a child less than two years old with acute myeloid leukemia, due to receive a stem cell transplant. The chain employs TRBV11-2 and TRBJ2-2; unclear D gene. The sample was PBMCs, taken before TCRalphabeta/CD19-depleted stem cell transplant. This CDR3 is CASSRSDTGELFF. In DNA form, the CDR3 reads TGTGCCAGCAGCCGGTCGGACACCGGGGAGCTGTTTTTT.